This TCR beta chain derives from a study of blood T cell repertoires in COVID-19. About the research overall: PBMCs, B-cell-depleted T cells, or T cells provided the cDNA or gDNA that made up the material.

Here immunoSEQ multiplex PCR was the method, and the copy in TCRdb shows in-frame clones only, minus some. The sample includes about 200,000 clones, around 90% of them seen just once. Per germline, CDR1 LNHDA and CDR2 SQIVND (reference sequence). The CDR3 spans 13 residues. The V and J ends lost 4 bases and 8 bases, in that order; junction bases with no gene match: 7. This TCR derives from a man between 60 and 75 years old who had recovered from COVID-19. Sequencing used peripheral blood. The V and J genes are TRBV19 and TRBJ1-2, with TRBD1 matching over 7 bases. DNA for the CDR3: TGTGCCAGTAGTAGGACAGGAGAAGGAGGCTACACCTTC. Translated: CASSRTGEGGYTF.